Listed below are T cell receptor beta chains from one sample, sequenced in a study of cytotoxic CD8 clonotypes in ibrutinib-treated CLL. Method: immunoSEQ multiplex PCR; TCRdb's copy keeps in-frame clones and lacks some. The table shows about 160,000 clones, with roughly four fifths occurring only once. The specimen comprised PBMCs, sampled after 24 months of ibrutinib treatment. All receptors come from a human donor with chronic lymphocytic leukemia. CDR3s leave out the opening cysteine and the closing phenylalanine or tryptophan.

V	J	CDR3
TRBV15	TRBJ1-2	ATQIDRGNYGYT
TRBV2	TRBJ1-1	ASSDIRGSSAEAF
TRBV30	TRBJ2-7	AYSSGGYEQY
TRBV7-6	TRBJ1-3	ASSLAGASGNTIY
TRBV6-5	TRBJ2-1	ASSSPLGGAYNEQF
TRBV19	TRBJ2-2	ASRTSGRNPGELF
TRBV5-6	TRBJ2-1	ASRSLPTSAYNEQF
TRBV9	TRBJ2-1	ASSVTGTGGDEQF
TRBV7-3	TRBJ2-1	ASSLTGDHFNEQF
TRBV6-6	TRBJ2-7	ASSPRTGGRREQY
TRBV5-1	TRBJ2-3	ASSSDSGVGTDTQY
TRBV7-3	TRBJ2-2	ASSVSSTGELF
TRBV27	TRBJ1-2	ASSFRTGFYGYT
TRBV12-5	TRBJ2-2	ASGVPGELF
TRBV7-2	TRBJ1-1	ASSWQPSRAAF
TRBV5-6	TRBJ1-1	ASSARQGATEAF
TRBV30	TRBJ2-7	AWTSGYEQY
TRBV28	TRBJ2-7	ASSFIGGYEQY
TRBV20-1	TRBJ2-3	RPYSTDTQY
TRBV14	TRBJ1-1	ASSQQILSGAF
TRBV18	TRBJ1-1	ASSPHFADEAF
TRBV4-2	TRBJ1-1	ASSQPGPGDTEAF